This T cell receptor (beta chain) was captured by sequencing in a study of long-term antiretroviral therapy in people with HIV. Findings and limits, study-wide: Blood was collected between about 2003 and 2017, possibly under older ART regimens. With ART, diversity went up but was still lower than in transplant donor controls.

Trimming removed 2 bases from V and 1 base from J, with 6 bases in between. The CDR3 consists of 14 residues. The germline CDR1 and CDR2 sequences are MNHEY and SVGAGI. At survey level, the immunoSEQ assay was run in its v3.0 version. Libraries were prepared by immunoSEQ multiplex PCR; TCRdb keeps only in-frame clonotypes and omits some of them. The sample has 15,000 to 20,000 clones; 85% to 90% are singletons. As regards this clone: Its target is unknown.

There were no participants with HIV treated outside the United States. The specimen was unsorted PBMCs, collected 0.7 years before starting antiretroviral therapy. The sequence came from a man between 50 and 59 years old with HIV. The rearrangement joins TRBV6-5 to TRBJ1-3, with D uncertain. The chain's CDR3 is CASSYATSGNTIYF. For the CDR3, the DNA is TGTGCCAGCAGTTACGCCACGTCTGGAAACACCATATATTTT.